This T cell receptor beta chain comes out of a study of response to subunit inactivated influenza vaccine. Whole-study findings and limits: Seasonal influenza vaccination, on each occasion, was suggested by the authors to recruit few new T cells.

TCRdb used MiXCR to reprocess the RT-PCR reads, holding one entry per CDR3 protein. The sample has about 480,000 distinct CDR3 sequences, around 13% seen once. This clonotype has at least ten counts. What it binds is not known. The starting material was PBMCs from blood, obtained roughly 47 days after vaccination. The sequence was obtained from a man over 45 who received an inactivated influenza vaccine.

This chain's CDR3 is CASSQVGQGGTEAFF. The CDR3 DNA sequence: TGCGCCAGCAGCCAAGTAGGGCAGGGGGGGACTGAAGCTTTCTTT. This chain links TRBV4-3 with TRBJ1-1, with 7 positions matching TRBD1. After removal of 1 base from V and 5 bases from J, the junction contained 7 bases not matched to a gene. The length of the CDR3 is 15 residues. Looked up from germline, CDR1 is LGHNA and CDR2 is YSLEER.